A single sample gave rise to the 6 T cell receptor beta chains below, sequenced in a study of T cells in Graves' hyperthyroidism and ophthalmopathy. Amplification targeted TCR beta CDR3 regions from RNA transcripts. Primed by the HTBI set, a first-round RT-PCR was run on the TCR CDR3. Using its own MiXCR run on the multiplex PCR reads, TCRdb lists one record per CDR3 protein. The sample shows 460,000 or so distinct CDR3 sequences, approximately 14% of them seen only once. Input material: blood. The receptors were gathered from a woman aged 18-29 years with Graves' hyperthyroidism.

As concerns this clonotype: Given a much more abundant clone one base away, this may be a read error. The CDR3 DNA reads as TGTGCCAGCAGCTTGGGGGCAGACTACAATGAGCAGTTCTTC. This gives the protein CASSLGADYNEQFF. The genes are TRBV5-6 and TRBJ2-1; no clear D gene. This CDR3 is 14 amino acids long. CDR1 SGHDT and CDR2 YYEEEE come from the germline V gene. Trimming took 0 bases from V and 3 from J, leaving 7 bases between them.

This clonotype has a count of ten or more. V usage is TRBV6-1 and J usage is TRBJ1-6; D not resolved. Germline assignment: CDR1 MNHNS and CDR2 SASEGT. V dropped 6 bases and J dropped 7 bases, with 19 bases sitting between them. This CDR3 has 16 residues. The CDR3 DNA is TGTGCCAGCAGGGACCCGCACAGTGCCCCAAATTCACCCCTCCACTTT. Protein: CASRDPHSAPNSPLHF.

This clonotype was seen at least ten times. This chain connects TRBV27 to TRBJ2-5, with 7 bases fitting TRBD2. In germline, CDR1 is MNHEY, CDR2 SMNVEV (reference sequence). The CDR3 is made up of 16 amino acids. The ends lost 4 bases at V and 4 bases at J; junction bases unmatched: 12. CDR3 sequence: CASSSPAGLSGETQYF. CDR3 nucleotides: TGTGCCAGCAGTTCCCCAGCGGGGTTAAGCGGAGAGACCCAGTACTTC.

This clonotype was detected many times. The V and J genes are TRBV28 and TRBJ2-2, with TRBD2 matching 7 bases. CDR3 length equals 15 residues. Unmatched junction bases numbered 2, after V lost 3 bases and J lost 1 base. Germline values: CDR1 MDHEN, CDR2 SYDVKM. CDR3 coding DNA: TGTGCCAGCAGTTTTACTAGCGTGAACACCGGGGAGCTGTTTTTT. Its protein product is CASSFTSVNTGELFF.

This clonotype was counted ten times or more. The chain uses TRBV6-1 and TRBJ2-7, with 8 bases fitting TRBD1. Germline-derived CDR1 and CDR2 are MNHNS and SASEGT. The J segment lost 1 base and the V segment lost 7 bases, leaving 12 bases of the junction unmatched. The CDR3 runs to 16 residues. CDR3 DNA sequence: TGTGCCAGCACCTCGGTGGGGACAGGAGAATCCTACGAGCAGTACTTC. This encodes CASTSVGTGESYEQYF.

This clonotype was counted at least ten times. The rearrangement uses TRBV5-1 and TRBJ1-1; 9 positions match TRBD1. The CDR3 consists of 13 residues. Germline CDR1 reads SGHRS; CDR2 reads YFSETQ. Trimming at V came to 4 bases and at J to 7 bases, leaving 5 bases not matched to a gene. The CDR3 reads CASSPEGQGEAFF. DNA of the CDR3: TGCGCCAGCAGCCCCGAGGGACAGGGTGAAGCTTTCTTT. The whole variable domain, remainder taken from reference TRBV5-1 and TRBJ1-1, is KAGVTQTPRYLIKTRGQQVTLSCSPISGHRSVSWYQQTPGQGLQFLFEYFSETQRNKGNFPGRFSGRQFSNSRSEMNVSTLELGDSALYLCASSPEGQGEAFFGQGTRLTVV.